The clone carrying this TCR beta chain was seen only a few times. Its antigen is not identified. This sample stems from a study of beta chain features in type 1 diabetes. Whole-study results and caveats: There was a moderate but significant shortening of TCRB CDR3s in all four CD4+ subsets of Type 1 diabetes patients. A greater similarity of naive, central memory and Treg TCRB repertoires was seen among patients than among healthy donors.

Stem cell-like memory, regulatory, central memory and naive CD4+ cells were sorted via CD45RO/CCR7/CD25/CD127/CD95/CD27. Trimming stripped 5 bases from V and 3 bases from J, with 8 bases between. This CDR3 comprises 13 residues. The germline CDR1 and CDR2 sequences are SGHAT and FQNNGV. Sequencing targeted expressed TCRB transcripts, as all isolated RNA had been reverse transcribed. There were 3 million to 4 million reads on average in the naive, central memory and regulatory T cell samples. Assay used: immunoSEQ multiplex PCR; TCRdb lists only in-frame clones, some missing. Of about 620,000 clones listed, roughly 16% are singletons.

This chain links TRBV11-2 with TRBJ1-5; D is uncertain. The sequencing input was naive CD4+ T cells from blood. This TCR was sampled from a man between 18 and 29 years old in good health. The DNA for the CDR3 is TGTGCCAGCAGCCCAGGTCCCAATCAGCCCCAGCATTTT. Translating gives CASSPGPNQPQHF.